The next 2 T cell receptor beta chains were all read from a single sample in a study of T-cell reconstitution after alpha-beta-depleted transplantation in children. A TCRbeta library incorporating unique molecular identifiers was prepared. Each CDR3 protein is one row after TCRdb ran MiXCR on the PCR reads. The repertoire holds fewer than 750,000 distinct CDR3 sequences, with roughly 27% as singletons. The sample here was PBMCs, taken before TCRalphabeta/CD19-depleted stem cell transplant. These receptors were collected from a boy under two years old with Wiskott-Aldrich syndrome, due to receive a stem cell transplant.

The sample holds many counts of this clonotype. The V gene is TRBV12-3 or TRBV12-4, the J gene TRBJ2-1, with D unresolved. CDR3 length: 15 residues. Trimming stripped 6 bases from V and 0 bases from J, with 12 bases between. The CDR3 loop is CASSPTRSSYNEQFF. The CDR3 DNA is TGTGCCAGCAGCCCGACGCGAAGCTCCTACAATGAGCAGTTCTTC.

This chain connects TRBV9 to TRBJ2-4, with 13 bases matching TRBD2. V was clipped by 4 bases and J by 12 bases; unmatched bases: 10. Germline V gives CDR1 SGDLS, CDR2 YYNGEE. The length of the CDR3 is 15 residues. The chain's CDR3 is CASSRRTSGSTSQYF. The DNA of the CDR3 is TGTGCCAGCAGCAGGCGGACTAGCGGGAGTACCAGTCAGTACTTC. Complete variable domain (other parts from reference TRBV9 and TRBJ2-4): DSGVTQTPKHLITATGQRVTLRCSPRSGDLSVYWYQQSLDQGLQFLIQYYNGEERAKGNILERFSAQQFPDLHSELNLSSLELGDSALYFCASSRRTSGSTSQYFGAGTRLSVL.